These 23 T cell receptor beta chains came from one sample sequenced in a study of blood T cell repertoires in COVID-19. Data came from immunoSEQ multiplex PCR; TCRdb stores just in-frame clones and leaves some out. The repertoire holds over 100,000 clones, with 70% to 85% as singletons. Sequenced sample: peripheral blood. The receptors come from a woman between 65 and 79 years old with acute or convalescent COVID-19.

About this clone itself: This CDR3 is also generated by other DNA sequences in the sample. The chain couples TRBV6-6 to TRBJ1-5; 8 positions match TRBD1. Germline-derived CDR1 and CDR2 are MNHNY and SVGAGI (reference sequence). Trimming cost V 5 bases and J 2 bases; bases outside gene matches: 2. CDR3 length: 14 residues. In nucleotides, the CDR3 is TGTGCCAGCAGTCCGACAGGGGGCAATCAGCCCCAGCATTTT. Protein sequence: CASSPTGGNQPQHF.

A word on this clone: Other DNA sequences in the sample encode the same CDR3. The V call is TRBV5-1, the J call TRBJ1-2; TRBD1 might be the D (5 bases). V lost 1 base and J lost 0, with 7 bases in between. Germline lookup yields CDR1 SGHRS and CDR2 YFSETQ. The CDR3 is 14 residues long. For the CDR3, the DNA is TGCGCCAGCAGCTTGCAGGGATCTAACTATGGCTACACCTTC. It translates to CASSLQGSNYGYTF.

This clone was counted once. The gene calls are TRBV7-8 and TRBJ1-2; TRBD1 is a possible D gene (6 bases). V lost 5 bases, J lost 0 bases, and 10 bases lay in between. Germline lookup yields CDR1 SGHVS and CDR2 FQNEAQ. The CDR3 is made up of 14 amino acids. Written as DNA, the CDR3 is TGTGCCAGCAGCACCGGACAGACTAACTATGGCTACACCTTC. It specifies CASSTGQTNYGYTF. Looking up the rest from reference TRBV7-8 and TRBJ1-2 gives the full variable domain: GAGVSQSPRYKVAKRGQDVALRCDPISGHVSLFWYQQALGQGPEFLTYFQNEAQLDKSGLPSDRFFAERPEGSVSTLKIQRTQQEDSAVYLCASSTGQTNYGYTFGSGTRLTVV.

The chain couples TRBV4-3 to TRBJ2-1; no reliable D call. This CDR3 is 15 amino acids long. V lost 0 bases and J 0 bases, leaving 6 bases between the germline ends. The germline CDR1 and CDR2 sequences are LGHNA and YSLEER. CDR3 nucleotides: TGCGCCAGCAGCCAAGAGGCCGCCTCCTACAATGAGCAGTTCTTC. It is translated as CASSQEAASYNEQFF.

This clone was observed a few times. This chain connects TRBV6-5 to TRBJ2-7; TRBD1 aligns across 8 bases. Germline values: CDR1 MNHEY, CDR2 SVGAGI. The CDR3 totals 14 residues. The J segment lost 6 bases and the V segment lost 4 bases, leaving 8 bases of the junction unmatched. The CDR3 DNA reads as TGTGCCAGCAGTTGGGGAACAGGGGGAGGCGAGCAGTACTTC. It is translated as CASSWGTGGGEQYF.

The V gene is TRBV7-3, the J gene TRBJ1-2; 8 bases fit TRBD1. This CDR3 has 13 residues. The V segment lost 5 bases and the J segment 8 bases; nucleotides outside the gene matches: 7. Looked up from germline, CDR1 is SGHTA and CDR2 is FQGTGA. As DNA, the CDR3 is TGTGCCAGCAGCCTGGACAGGGCGGGCGGCTACACCTTC. It encodes CASSLDRAGGYTF.

CDR3 DNA sequence: TGTGCCAGCAGCCCCGCGACAGGGACCCCAGGCGAGCAGTACTTC. Encoded protein: CASSPATGTPGEQYF. The genes are TRBV2 and TRBJ2-7, with 7 bases matching TRBD1. Trimming removed 6 bases from V and 6 bases from J; junction bases left unmatched: 14. The CDR3 has 15 residues. CDR1 is SNHLY and CDR2 is FYNNEI in the germline V gene.

The genes are TRBV11-3 and TRBJ2-2; tentative D call: TRBD1 (5 bases). The CDR3 has 14 amino acids. Trimming cost V 3 bases and J 5 bases, with 10 bases left between them. Per germline, CDR1 SGHNT and CDR2 YENEEA. The CDR3: CASSFGHGTGELFF. The CDR3 DNA sequence: TGTGCCAGCAGCTTTGGACATGGGACCGGGGAGCTGTTTTTT.

The chain has TRBV5-1 and TRBJ1-6; 7 positions match TRBD1. CDR1 and CDR2 (germline): SGHRS, YFSETQ. The V gene end was trimmed by 5 bases and the J gene end by 9 bases; junction bases not matched to a gene: 11. The CDR3 is 15 amino acids. CDR3 amino acids: CASRRTGPSGSPLHF. The CDR3 DNA follows: TGCGCCAGCAGGAGGACAGGACCAAGCGGTTCACCCCTCCACTTT. Filled out from reference TRBV5-1 and TRBJ1-6, the complete variable domain reads KAGVTQTPRYLIKTRGQQVTLSCSPISGHRSVSWYQQTPGQGLQFLFEYFSETQRNKGNFPGRFSGRQFSNSRSEMNVSTLELGDSALYLCASRRTGPSGSPLHFGNGTRLTVT.

This chain links TRBV10-3 with TRBJ2-7, with 7 bases identical to TRBD2. The CDR3 runs 14 residues. Looked up from germline, CDR1 is ENHRY and CDR2 is SYGVKD. Unmatched junction bases numbered 11, after V lost 6 bases and J lost 6 bases. CDR3: CAIRAGLRAGEQYF. For the CDR3, the DNA is TGTGCCATCAGAGCGGGACTAAGGGCCGGCGAGCAGTACTTC.

The V and J genes are TRBV11-3 and TRBJ2-1, with 9 nucleotides matching TRBD1. Germline-derived CDR1 and CDR2 are SGHNT and YENEEA. V dropped 0 bases and J dropped 4; count of bases not matched to a gene: 10. CDR3 length: 18 amino acids. CDR3 coding DNA: TGTGCCAGCAGCTTAGATCTTAAGGGACAGGGAATTTACAATGAGCAGTTCTTC. As protein: CASSLDLKGQGIYNEQFF.

The V and J genes are TRBV30 and TRBJ2-1, with D possibly being TRBD1 (6 bases). Trimming removed 6 bases at V and 6 bases at J, with 9 bases between. The CDR3 contains 11 residues. Germline V gene sequence: CDR1 GTSNPN, CDR2 SVGIG (reference sequence). CDR3 DNA sequence: TGTGCCTGTCGAGGGGGCAATGAGCAGTTCTTC. Protein product: CACRGGNEQFF.

The V call is TRBV5-1, the J call TRBJ2-7, with D possibly matching TRBD2 (6 bases). The germline V and J ends were trimmed by 4 bases and 5 bases, with 25 bases remaining between them. Germline values: CDR1 SGHRS, CDR2 YFSETQ. This CDR3 is 17 amino acids long. DNA of the CDR3: TGCGCCAGCAGCCTGGGCGGGATAGAAGGGACTGCCCACGAGCAGTACGTC. Translated, it gives CASSLGGIEGTAHEQYV.

V gene TRBV27 combines with J gene TRBJ1-3; 8 positions agree with TRBD1. CDR3 length: 15 residues. Germline-derived CDR1 and CDR2 are MNHEY and SMNVEV (reference sequence). Trimming removed 4 bases from V and 4 bases from J; junction bases left unmatched: 6. The CDR3: CASSSGQAVGNTIYF. CDR3 bases: TGTGCCAGCAGTTCGGGACAGGCTGTAGGAAACACCATATATTTT.

The gene calls are TRBV19 and TRBJ1-5; D gene unclear. The germline V and J ends were trimmed by 2 bases and 7 bases, with 6 bases remaining between them. CDR3 size: 12 residues. Germline-derived CDR1 and CDR2 are LNHDA and SQIVND (reference sequence). DNA for the CDR3: TGTGCCAGTAGTATACCATTGCAGCCCCAGCATTTT. The encoded protein is CASSIPLQPQHF.

This chain joins TRBV5-1 and TRBJ2-3, with 7 bases that match TRBD2. The CDR3 sequence is 13 residues long. V lost 3 bases and J lost 4; bases outside the gene matches: 2. The V gene's germline CDR1 is SGHRS and CDR2 YFSETQ. CDR3 in DNA: TGCGCCAGCAGCTCCCGGGGGGCAGATACGCAGTATTTT. Its translation: CASSSRGADTQYF.

This chain joins TRBV11-2 and TRBJ2-3; the match to TRBD2 covers 7 bases. With V trimmed by 4 bases and J by 1 base, 5 bases remained unmatched. This CDR3 region has 15 residues. The germline gives CDR1 SGHAT, CDR2 FQNNGV. The CDR3 bases are TGTGCCAGCAGCTCTCAGCGGGGAGGCACAGATACGCAGTATTTT. Protein sequence: CASSSQRGGTDTQYF.

The chain links TRBV7-6 to TRBJ2-5, with a tentative D call TRBD2 (6 bases). The CDR3 consists of 14 residues. The germline V gene has CDR1 SGHVS and CDR2 FNYEAQ. V lost 2 bases, J lost 2 bases, and 9 bases lay in between. Here the CDR3 reads CASSLPGGQETQYF. Written as DNA, the CDR3 is TGTGCCAGCAGCTTACCCGGGGGTCAAGAGACCCAGTACTTC.

This chain joins TRBV11-3 and TRBJ1-2; the D gene is possibly TRBD1 (6 bases). Trimming removed 5 bases at V and 4 bases at J, with 14 bases between. Germline loops: CDR1 SGHNT, CDR2 YENEEA. The CDR3 consists of 14 residues. The CDR3 DNA reads TGTGCCAGCAGCCCACGGACAGCTCCCTATGGCTACACCTTC. It yields the protein CASSPRTAPYGYTF.

The rearrangement joins TRBV6-2 or TRBV6-3 to TRBJ1-1, with D possibly being TRBD1 (5 bases). Trimming stripped 4 bases from V and 5 bases from J, with 11 bases between. Germline V gene sequence: CDR1 MNHEY, CDR2 SVGEGT. This CDR3 is built from 13 residues. The DNA for the CDR3 is TGTGCCAGCAGTTTGTTGGGGGGTACTGAAGCTTTCTTT. This sequence encodes CASSLLGGTEAFF.

V gene TRBV7-2 combines with J gene TRBJ2-2; D is ambiguous. This CDR3 has 13 amino acids. Trimming removed 4 bases from V and 5 bases from J, with 8 bases in between. Germline values: CDR1 SGHTA, CDR2 FQGNSA. The CDR3 sequence is CASSYYQTGELFF. Written as DNA, the CDR3 is TGTGCCAGCAGCTACTACCAAACCGGGGAGCTGTTTTTT.

V is TRBV7-9 and J is TRBJ2-3, with TRBD2 as a possible D gene (6 bases). The V and J ends lost 4 bases and 2 bases respectively, with 16 bases between them. The CDR3 totals 16 residues. Germline V gene lookup returns CDR1 SEHNR and CDR2 FQNEAQ (reference sequence). CDR3 sequence reads: CASSSPLGGNTDTQYF. CDR3 bases: TGTGCCAGCAGCTCCCCGTTGGGGGGAAACACAGATACGCAGTATTTT.

This rearrangement joins TRBV6-2 or TRBV6-3 to TRBJ2-1; possibly TRBD1 for D (5 bases). The CDR3 spans 16 residues. Trimming removed 5 bases at V and 9 bases at J, with 23 bases between. Germline values: CDR1 MNHEY, CDR2 SVGEGT. The CDR3 loop is CASSTRDSLISAEQFF. The CDR3 DNA follows: TGTGCCAGCAGTACTCGAGACAGTCTGATCTCCGCTGAGCAGTTCTTC.